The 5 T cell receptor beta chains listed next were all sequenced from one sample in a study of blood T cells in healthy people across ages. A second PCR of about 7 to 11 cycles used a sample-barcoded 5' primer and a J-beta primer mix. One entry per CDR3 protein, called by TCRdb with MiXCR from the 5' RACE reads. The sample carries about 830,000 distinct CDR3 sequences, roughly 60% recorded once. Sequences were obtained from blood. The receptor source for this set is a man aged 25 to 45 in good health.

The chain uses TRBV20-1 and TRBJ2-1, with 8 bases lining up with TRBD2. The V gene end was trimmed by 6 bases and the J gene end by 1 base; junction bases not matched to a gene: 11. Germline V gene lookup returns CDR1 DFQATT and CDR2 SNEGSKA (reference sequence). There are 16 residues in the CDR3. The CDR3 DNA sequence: TGCAGTGCCGCCCCACAAGGCGGGAGGTCCTACAATGAGCAGTTCTTC. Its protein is CSAAPQGGRSYNEQFF.

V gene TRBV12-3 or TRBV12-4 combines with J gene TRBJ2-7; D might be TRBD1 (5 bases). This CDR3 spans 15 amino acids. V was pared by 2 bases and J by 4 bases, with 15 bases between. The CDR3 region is CASSLSRQTLYEQYF. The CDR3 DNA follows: TGTGCCAGCAGTTTAAGTCGACAGACCCTTTACGAGCAGTACTTC.

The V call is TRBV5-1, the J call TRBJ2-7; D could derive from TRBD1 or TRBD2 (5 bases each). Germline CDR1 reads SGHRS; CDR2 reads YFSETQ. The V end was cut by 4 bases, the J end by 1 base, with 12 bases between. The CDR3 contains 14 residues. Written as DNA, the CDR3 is TGCGCCAGCAGCGCACGGGACGGTTCCTACGAGCAGTACTTC. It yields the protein CASSARDGSYEQYF.

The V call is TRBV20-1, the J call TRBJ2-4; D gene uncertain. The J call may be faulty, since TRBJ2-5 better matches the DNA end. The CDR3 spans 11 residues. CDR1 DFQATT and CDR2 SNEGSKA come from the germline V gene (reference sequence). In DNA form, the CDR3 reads TGCAGTGCGTATGTATGGGAGACCCAGTACTTC. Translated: CSAYVWETQYF.

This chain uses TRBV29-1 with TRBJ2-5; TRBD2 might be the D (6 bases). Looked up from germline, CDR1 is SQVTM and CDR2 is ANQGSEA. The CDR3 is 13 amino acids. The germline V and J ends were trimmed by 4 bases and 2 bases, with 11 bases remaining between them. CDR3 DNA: TGCAGCGTTGCTCGGGCGGGGCAAGAGACCCAGTACTTC. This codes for CSVARAGQETQYF.